This TCR beta chain was identified during a study of relationships among human T cell subsets (TCRdb year 2010). Turning to the overall study: Eight distinct blood T cell populations were sequenced: pan T, CD8 cytotoxic, regulatory, Th1, Th2, naive plus transitional, activated and memory cells. Overall results and qualifications from the work: The seven subsets showed no statistically significant differences in V, D and J usage, CDR3 length, or N-nucleotide additions. Over 50% of CD8+ cytotoxic sequences were found to belong to clones with over 100 reads, whereas few such clones were observed in the regulatory and Th2 subsets. The bead-based sorting could not exclude a CD4+CD8+ double-positive population. The considerable overlap in CDR3s among Th1, Th2 and regulatory T cells was taken as suggesting that cell fate choices are stochastic.

With respect to this clonotype: The specificity of this receptor is unknown. No qualities accompany the bases; no much larger clone lies one base away.

The library came from multiplex PCR. The run used a 454 GS FLX. Semiquantitative ARM-PCR was used to amplify the TCR alpha and beta CDR3 regions from mRNA. ARM-PCR used tagged nested gene-specific primers, after which communal superprimers carried out exponential amplification. Nested primers were removed by exonuclease before the second amplification round on first-round PCR products. The amplicons were sequenced on the 454 platform, a system that can rapidly sequence millions of DNA fragments without cloning bias. A read counted as effective if the read could be mapped to both V and J germline segments. Per the source publication's procedure: IRmap, which uses pyromap, a Smith-Waterman modification adapted to 454 sequencing errors, was used to assign reads to germline V, D and J segments. To filter D-beta assignments, cutoffs were set at the 99th percentile of the alignment scores obtained from simulated random sequences. CDR3 was defined as the amino acids between the conserved V-segment Y[YFLI]C motif and the J-segment [FW]GXGT motif. A compound Poisson process model, previously applied to large-scale EST data, was used to estimate repertoire diversity. A procedure for detecting cross-contamination was applied so that sample contamination could be argued against as the origin of shared CDR3s. TCRdb applied fastp at Q25 and MiXCR to the public reads, then kept only in-frame beta chains. Rows matching on CDR3 protein sequence are summarized as one entry with the most common DNA and genes. The V and J calls follow TCRdb's processing rather than the paper's. The sample has approximately 13,000 distinct CDR3 sequences on record, roughly three fifths of them singletons. The ten most abundant clones make up 2.1% of the sample.

The CDR3 numbers 15 residues from cysteine through phenylalanine. Just CDR3 DNA is preserved here, 45 bases in frame from base 1. CDR1 is given as LNHDA and CDR2 as SQIVND, both from the germline V gene (reference sequence). Deletion took 1 base off V and 2 bases off J, with a span of 12 bases between the germline ends. Starting from positively selected CD4+ cells, anti-CD25 beads were used to select CD4+CD25+ regulatory T cells. To isolate the T cell subsets, Miltenyi superparamagnetic beads coated with subset-specific monoclonal antibodies were used. Peripheral blood was used as the source from which all T cell populations were isolated. Whole blood was subjected to Ficoll separation to obtain mononuclear cells, from which monocytes were subsequently depleted using anti-CD14 microbeads. Right after isolation, the cell populations were resuspended in RNAprotect reagent.

The material sequenced was Tregs sorted from blood. The rearranged chain carries TRBV19 and TRBJ2-7; tentative D gene TRBD1, with 6 bases matching. This receptor was identified in a man aged 35-49 years in good health. The sequenced DNA: TGTGCCAGTAGTATAGCGGCAGGGGCCACCTACGAGCAGTACTTC. This encodes CASSIAAGATYEQYF. Joined to the reference TRBV19 and TRBJ2-7 proteins, this CDR3 gives the full variable domain: DGGITQSPKYLFRKEGQNVTLSCEQNLNHDAMYWYRQDPGQGLRLIYYSQIVNDFQKGDIAEGYSVSREKKESFPLTVTSAQKNPTAFYLCASSIAAGATYEQYFGPGTRLTVT.